This is a list of T cell receptor beta chains from one sample in a study of blood T cell repertoires in COVID-19. Clones were sequenced by immunoSEQ multiplex PCR, and TCRdb holds only the in-frame ones, with some missing. The sample has 60,000 to 80,000 clones; 80% to 85% are singletons. The sample comprised peripheral blood. The receptor source for this set is a middle-aged man with active COVID-19. The CDR3 runs from the conserved cysteine through the conserved F or W. Fields, in order: V gene, J gene, D gene, clone size, CDR3 DNA, CDR3 protein. The D gene is left open where the match is weak. Not every row has a clone size; where given, it reads once, few, many or a size class.

v_gene: TRBV29-1; j_gene: TRBJ2-5; d_gene: -; abundance: once; CDR3nt: TGCAGCGGGGGGTTAGGGGGAGACCAAGAGACCCAGTACTTC; CDR3aa: CSGGLGGDQETQYF
v_gene: TRBV9; j_gene: TRBJ1-1; d_gene: -; abundance: -; CDR3nt: TGTGCCAGCAGCGTAAGCGAGGGTGAAGCTTTCTTT; CDR3aa: CASSVSEGEAFF
v_gene: TRBV27; j_gene: TRBJ2-5; d_gene: TRBD2; abundance: -; CDR3nt: TGTGCCAGCAGTTTAGGTCCGGGAGGGTTCCAAGAGACCCAGTACTTC; CDR3aa: CASSLGPGGFQETQYF
v_gene: TRBV27; j_gene: TRBJ2-2; d_gene: -; abundance: -; CDR3nt: TGTGCCAGCAGTCCCACTCGGAACACCGGGGAGCTGTTTTTT; CDR3aa: CASSPTRNTGELFF
v_gene: TRBV9; j_gene: TRBJ1-5; d_gene: -; abundance: -; CDR3nt: TGTGCCAGCAGCTCCCGCGGGGGGCTACAGCCCCAGCATTTT; CDR3aa: CASSSRGGLQPQHF
v_gene: TRBV29-1; j_gene: TRBJ1-1; d_gene: -; abundance: -; CDR3nt: TGCAGCGTTGACAGTCTGAACACTGAAGCTTTCTTT; CDR3aa: CSVDSLNTEAFF
v_gene: TRBV25-1; j_gene: TRBJ1-1; d_gene: -; abundance: -; CDR3nt: TGTGCCAGCAGCCCTAGTGACAGGTACACTGAAGCTTTCTTT; CDR3aa: CASSPSDRYTEAFF
v_gene: TRBV12-5; j_gene: TRBJ1-2; d_gene: -; abundance: -; CDR3nt: TGTGCTAGTGGTTTGGGAAACCCCGGCGGCTATGGCTACACCTTC; CDR3aa: CASGLGNPGGYGYTF
v_gene: TRBV2; j_gene: TRBJ2-7; d_gene: TRBD2; abundance: -; CDR3nt: TGTGCCAGCAGTGAGGCTAGCGGCCCCCTCGAGAAGCAGTACTTC; CDR3aa: CASSEASGPLEKQYF
v_gene: TRBV14; j_gene: TRBJ2-2; d_gene: -; abundance: -; CDR3nt: TGTGCCAGCAGGGGGGGTCTTACCCCCGGGGAGCTGTTTTTT; CDR3aa: CASRGGLTPGELFF
v_gene: TRBV18; j_gene: TRBJ1-4; d_gene: -; abundance: -; CDR3nt: TGTGCCAGCTCGTCCCCGGTTAGGGGAAAACTGTTTTTT; CDR3aa: CASSSPVRGKLFF
v_gene: TRBV9; j_gene: TRBJ2-7; d_gene: TRBD2; abundance: -; CDR3nt: TGTGCCAGCAACCGGGAGGGGACCGTTTCTTCCTACGAGCAGTACTTC; CDR3aa: CASNREGTVSSYEQYF
v_gene: TRBV7-9; j_gene: TRBJ1-4; d_gene: -; abundance: -; CDR3nt: TGTGCCAGCAGCTTTTTCACAGGTGCAACTAATGAAAAACTGTTTTTT; CDR3aa: CASSFFTGATNEKLFF
v_gene: TRBV6-1; j_gene: TRBJ2-2; d_gene: -; abundance: -; CDR3nt: TGTGCCAGCAGTGAAGCAGCAGGGGCGGGCACCGGGGAGCTGTTTTTT; CDR3aa: CASSEAAGAGTGELFF
v_gene: TRBV6-5; j_gene: TRBJ1-5; d_gene: TRBD1; abundance: -; CDR3nt: TGTGCCAGCAGCCGGGACAGTCATCAGCCCCAGCATTTT; CDR3aa: CASSRDSHQPQHF
v_gene: TRBV18; j_gene: TRBJ2-1; d_gene: -; abundance: -; CDR3nt: TGTGCCAGCTCACCACTCCGACAGACTGAGCAGTTCTTC; CDR3aa: CASSPLRQTEQFF
v_gene: TRBV5-7; j_gene: TRBJ1-4; d_gene: TRBD1; abundance: -; CDR3nt: TGTGCCAGCAGCCTCTACAGGGGGGGTGAAAAACTGTTTTTT; CDR3aa: CASSLYRGGEKLFF